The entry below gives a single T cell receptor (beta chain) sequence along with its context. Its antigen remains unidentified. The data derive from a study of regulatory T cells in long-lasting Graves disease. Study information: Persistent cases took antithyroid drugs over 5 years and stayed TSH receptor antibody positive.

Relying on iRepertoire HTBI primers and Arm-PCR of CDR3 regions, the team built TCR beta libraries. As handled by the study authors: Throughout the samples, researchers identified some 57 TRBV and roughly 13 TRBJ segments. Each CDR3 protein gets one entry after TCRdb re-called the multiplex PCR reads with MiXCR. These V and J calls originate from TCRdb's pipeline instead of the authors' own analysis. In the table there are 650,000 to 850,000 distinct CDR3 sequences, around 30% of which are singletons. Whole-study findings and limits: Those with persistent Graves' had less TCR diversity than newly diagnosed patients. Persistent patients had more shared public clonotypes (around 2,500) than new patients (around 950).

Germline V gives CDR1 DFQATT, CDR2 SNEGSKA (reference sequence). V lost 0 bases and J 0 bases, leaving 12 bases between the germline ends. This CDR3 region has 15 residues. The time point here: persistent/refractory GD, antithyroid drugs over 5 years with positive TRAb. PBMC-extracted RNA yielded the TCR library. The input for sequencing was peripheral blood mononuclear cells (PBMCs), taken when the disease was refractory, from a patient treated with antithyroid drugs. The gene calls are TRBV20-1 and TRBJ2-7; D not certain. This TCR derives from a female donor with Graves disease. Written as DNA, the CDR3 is TGCAGTGCTAGAGATCCCAGTTCGTTCTCCTACGAGCAGTACTTC. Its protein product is CSARDPSSFSYEQYF.